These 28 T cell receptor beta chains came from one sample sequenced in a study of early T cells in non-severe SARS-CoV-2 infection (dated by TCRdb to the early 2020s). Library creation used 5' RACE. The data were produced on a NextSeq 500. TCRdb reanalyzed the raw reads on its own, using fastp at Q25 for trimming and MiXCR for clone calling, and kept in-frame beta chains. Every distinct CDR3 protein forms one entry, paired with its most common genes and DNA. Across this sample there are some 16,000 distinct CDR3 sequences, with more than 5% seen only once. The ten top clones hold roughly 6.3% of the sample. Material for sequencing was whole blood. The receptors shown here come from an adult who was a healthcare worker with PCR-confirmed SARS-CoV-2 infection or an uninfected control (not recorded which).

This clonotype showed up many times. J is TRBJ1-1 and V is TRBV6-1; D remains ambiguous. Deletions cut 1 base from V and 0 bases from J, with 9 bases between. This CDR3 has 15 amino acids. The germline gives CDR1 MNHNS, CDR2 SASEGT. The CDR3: CASSEGPAMNTEAFF. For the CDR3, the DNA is TGTGCCAGCAGTGAAGGCCCAGCAATGAACACTGAAGCTTTCTTT.

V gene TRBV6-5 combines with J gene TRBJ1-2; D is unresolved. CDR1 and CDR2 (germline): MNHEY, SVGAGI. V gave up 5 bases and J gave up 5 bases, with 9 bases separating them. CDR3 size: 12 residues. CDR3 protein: CASSRGGYGYTF. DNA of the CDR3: TGTGCCAGCAGTCGAGGCGGATATGGCTACACCTTC.

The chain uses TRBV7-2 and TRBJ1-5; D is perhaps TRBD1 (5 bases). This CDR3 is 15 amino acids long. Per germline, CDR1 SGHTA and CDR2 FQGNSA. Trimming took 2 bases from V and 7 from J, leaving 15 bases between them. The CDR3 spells CASSLSAGSQQPQHF. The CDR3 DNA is TGTGCCAGCAGCTTAAGTGCAGGGTCCCAACAGCCCCAGCATTTT. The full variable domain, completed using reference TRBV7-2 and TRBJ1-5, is GAGVSQSPSNKVTEKGKDVELRCDPISGHTALYWYRQSLGQGLEFLIYFQGNSAPDKSGLPSDRFSAERTGGSVSTLTIQRTQQEDSAVYLCASSLSAGSQQPQHFGDGTRLSIL.

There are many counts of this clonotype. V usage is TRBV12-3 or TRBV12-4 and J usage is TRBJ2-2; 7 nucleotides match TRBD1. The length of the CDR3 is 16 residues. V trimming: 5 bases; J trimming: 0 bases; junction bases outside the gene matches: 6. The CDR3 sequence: CASSLETGSNTGELFF. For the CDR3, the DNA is TGTGCCAGCAGTCTCGAGACAGGGTCGAACACCGGGGAGCTGTTTTTT.

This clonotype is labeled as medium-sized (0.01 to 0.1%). CDR3 sequence (DNA): TGTGCCAGCAGCCAGGGACTAGCGGGAATCGGGGAGCTGTTTTTT. It specifies CASSQGLAGIGELFF. This sequence joins TRBV7-2 and TRBJ2-2, with 13 nucleotides matching TRBD2. With V trimmed by 5 bases and J by 7 bases, 4 bases remained unmatched. The CDR3 loop spans 15 amino acids. Germline V CDR1 and CDR2: SGHTA, FQGNSA.

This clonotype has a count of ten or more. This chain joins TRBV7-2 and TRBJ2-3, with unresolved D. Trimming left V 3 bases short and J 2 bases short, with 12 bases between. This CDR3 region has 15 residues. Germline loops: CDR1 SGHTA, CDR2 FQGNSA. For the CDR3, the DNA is TGTGCCAGCAGCTTCATGCCTAGAGTCACAGATACGCAGTATTTT. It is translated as CASSFMPRVTDTQYF.

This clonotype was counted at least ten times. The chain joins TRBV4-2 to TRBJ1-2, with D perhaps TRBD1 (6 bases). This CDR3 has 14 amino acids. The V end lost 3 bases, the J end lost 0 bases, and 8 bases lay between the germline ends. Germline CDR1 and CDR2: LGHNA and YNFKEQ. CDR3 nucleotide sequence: TGTGCCAGCAGCCAGGGACACGCTAACTATGGCTACACCTTC. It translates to CASSQGHANYGYTF.

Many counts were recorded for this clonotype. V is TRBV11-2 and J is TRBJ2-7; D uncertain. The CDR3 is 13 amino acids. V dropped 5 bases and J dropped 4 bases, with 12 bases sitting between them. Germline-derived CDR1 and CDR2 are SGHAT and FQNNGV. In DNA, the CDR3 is TGTGCCAGCAGCCCAAAAAGAAGGTACGAGCAGTACGTC. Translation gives CASSPKRRYEQYV.

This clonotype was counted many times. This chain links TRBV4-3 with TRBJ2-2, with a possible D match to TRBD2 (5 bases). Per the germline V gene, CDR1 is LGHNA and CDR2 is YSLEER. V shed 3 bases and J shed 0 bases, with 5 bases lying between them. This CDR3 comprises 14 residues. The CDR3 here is CASSHSANTGELFF. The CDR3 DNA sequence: TGCGCCAGCAGCCATAGCGCGAACACCGGGGAGCTGTTTTTT.

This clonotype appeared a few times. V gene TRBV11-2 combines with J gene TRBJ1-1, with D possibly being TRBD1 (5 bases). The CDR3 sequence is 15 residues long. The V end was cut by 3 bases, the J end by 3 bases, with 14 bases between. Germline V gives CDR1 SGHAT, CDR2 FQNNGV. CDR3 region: CASSLGTYADTEAFF. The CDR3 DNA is TGTGCCAGCAGCTTGGGGACCTACGCGGACACTGAAGCTTTCTTT.

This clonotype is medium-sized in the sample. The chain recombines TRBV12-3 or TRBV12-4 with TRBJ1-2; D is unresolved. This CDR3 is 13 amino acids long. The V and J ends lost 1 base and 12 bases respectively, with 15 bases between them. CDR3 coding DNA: TGTGCCAGCAGTTTAGGGCAGACCGGTGCGAACACCTTC. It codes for CASSLGQTGANTF.

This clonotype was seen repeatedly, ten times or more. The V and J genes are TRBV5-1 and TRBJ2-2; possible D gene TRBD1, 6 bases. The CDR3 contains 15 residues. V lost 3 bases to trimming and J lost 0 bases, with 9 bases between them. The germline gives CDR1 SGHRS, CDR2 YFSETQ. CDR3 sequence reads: CASSSTGTNTGELFF. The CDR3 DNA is TGCGCCAGCAGCTCGACAGGCACGAACACCGGGGAGCTGTTTTTT.

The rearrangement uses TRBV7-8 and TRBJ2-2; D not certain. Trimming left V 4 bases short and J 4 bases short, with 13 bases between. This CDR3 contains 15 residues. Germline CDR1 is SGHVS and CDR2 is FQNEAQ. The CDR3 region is CASSSSPPGTGELFF. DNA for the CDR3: TGTGCCAGCAGCTCCTCCCCTCCGGGCACCGGGGAGCTGTTTTTT.

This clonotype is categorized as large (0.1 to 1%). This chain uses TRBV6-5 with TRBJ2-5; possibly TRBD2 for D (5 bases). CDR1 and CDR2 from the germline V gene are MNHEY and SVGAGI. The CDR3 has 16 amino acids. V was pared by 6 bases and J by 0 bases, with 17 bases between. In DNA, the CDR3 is TGTGCCAGCAGCTATGGAGCGGATAAGTACCAAGAGACCCAGTACTTC. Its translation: CASSYGADKYQETQYF.

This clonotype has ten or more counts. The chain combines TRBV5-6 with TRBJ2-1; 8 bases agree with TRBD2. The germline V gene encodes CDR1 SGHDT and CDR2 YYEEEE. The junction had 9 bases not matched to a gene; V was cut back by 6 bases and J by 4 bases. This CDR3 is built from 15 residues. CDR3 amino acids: CASTPPGRGYNEQFF. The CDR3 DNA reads TGTGCCAGCACCCCCCCCGGGAGGGGATACAATGAGCAGTTCTTC.

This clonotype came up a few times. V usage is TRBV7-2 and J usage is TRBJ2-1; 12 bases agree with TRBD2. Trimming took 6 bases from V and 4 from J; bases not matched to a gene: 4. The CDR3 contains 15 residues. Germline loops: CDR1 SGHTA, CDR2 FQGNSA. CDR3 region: CASSFGTSGYNEQFF. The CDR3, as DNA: TGTGCCAGCAGTTTCGGGACTAGCGGGTACAATGAGCAGTTCTTC.

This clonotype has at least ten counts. DNA of the CDR3: TGTGCCTGGAGCGGAGGGTACGAGCAGTACGTC. It specifies CAWSGGYEQYV. The chain recombines TRBV30 with TRBJ2-7, with TRBD2 as a possible D gene (6 bases). In germline, CDR1 is GTSNPN, CDR2 SVGIG (reference sequence). The CDR3 is 11 residues long. V gave up 3 bases and J gave up 4 bases, with 7 bases separating them.

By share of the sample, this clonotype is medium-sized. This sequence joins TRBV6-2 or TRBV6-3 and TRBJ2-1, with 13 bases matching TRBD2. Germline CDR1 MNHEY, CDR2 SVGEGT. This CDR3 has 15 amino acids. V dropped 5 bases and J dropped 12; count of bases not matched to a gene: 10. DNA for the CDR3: TGTGCCAGCAGTCCGACTAGCGGGAGGCGCCGGGGGCAGTTCTTC. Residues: CASSPTSGRRRGQFF.

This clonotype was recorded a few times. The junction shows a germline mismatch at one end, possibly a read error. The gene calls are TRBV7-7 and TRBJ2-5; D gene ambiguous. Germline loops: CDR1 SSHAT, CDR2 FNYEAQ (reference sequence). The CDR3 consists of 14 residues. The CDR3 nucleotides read TGTGCTAGCAGCCCTACCCACGCCGGAGAGACCCAGTACTTC. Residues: CASSPTHAGETQYF.

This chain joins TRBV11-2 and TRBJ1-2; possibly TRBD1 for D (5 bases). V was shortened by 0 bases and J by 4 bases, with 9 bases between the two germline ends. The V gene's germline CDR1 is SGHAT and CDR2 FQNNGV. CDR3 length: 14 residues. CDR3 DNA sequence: TGTGCCAGCAGCTTAGAACGGCAGGGCTATGGCTACACCTTC. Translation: CASSLERQGYGYTF.

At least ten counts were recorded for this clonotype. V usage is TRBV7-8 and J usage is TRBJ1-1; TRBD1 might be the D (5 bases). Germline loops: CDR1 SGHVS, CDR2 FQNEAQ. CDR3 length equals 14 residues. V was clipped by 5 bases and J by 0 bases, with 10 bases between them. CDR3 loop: CASSQGTVNTEAFF. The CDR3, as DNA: TGTGCCAGCAGCCAAGGGACGGTGAACACTGAAGCTTTCTTT. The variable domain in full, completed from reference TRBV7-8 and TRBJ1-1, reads GAGVSQSPRYKVAKRGQDVALRCDPISGHVSLFWYQQALGQGPEFLTYFQNEAQLDKSGLPSDRFFAERPEGSVSTLKIQRTQQEDSAVYLCASSQGTVNTEAFFGQGTRLTVV.

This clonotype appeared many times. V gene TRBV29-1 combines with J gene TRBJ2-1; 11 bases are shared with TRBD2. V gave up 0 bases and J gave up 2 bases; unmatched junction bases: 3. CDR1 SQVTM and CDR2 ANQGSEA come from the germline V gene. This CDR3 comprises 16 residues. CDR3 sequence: CSVEDPGLAAYNEQFF. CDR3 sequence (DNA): TGCAGCGTTGAAGACCCGGGACTAGCGGCCTACAATGAGCAGTTCTTC.

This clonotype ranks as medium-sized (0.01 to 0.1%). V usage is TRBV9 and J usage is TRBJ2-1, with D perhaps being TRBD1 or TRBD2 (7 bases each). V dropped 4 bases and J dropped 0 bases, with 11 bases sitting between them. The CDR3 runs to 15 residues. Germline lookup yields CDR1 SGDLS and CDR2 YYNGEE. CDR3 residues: CASSSGGGSYNEQFF. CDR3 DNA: TGTGCCAGCAGCTCAGGGGGGGGCTCCTACAATGAGCAGTTCTTC. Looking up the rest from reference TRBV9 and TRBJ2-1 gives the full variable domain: DSGVTQTPKHLITATGQRVTLRCSPRSGDLSVYWYQQSLDQGLQFLIQYYNGEERAKGNILERFSAQQFPDLHSELNLSSLELGDSALYFCASSSGGGSYNEQFFGPGTRLTVL.

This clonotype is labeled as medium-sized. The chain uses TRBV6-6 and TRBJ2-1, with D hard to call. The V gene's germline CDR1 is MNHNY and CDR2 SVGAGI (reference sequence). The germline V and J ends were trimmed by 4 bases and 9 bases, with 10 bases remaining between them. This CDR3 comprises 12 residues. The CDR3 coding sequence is TGTGCCAGCAGTTCCCATCCCGGTGAGCAGTTCTTC. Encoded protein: CASSSHPGEQFF.

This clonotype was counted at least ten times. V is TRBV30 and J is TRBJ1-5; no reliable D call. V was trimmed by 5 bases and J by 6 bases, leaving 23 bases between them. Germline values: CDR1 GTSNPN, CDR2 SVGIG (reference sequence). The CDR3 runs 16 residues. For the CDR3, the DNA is TGTGCCTGGGTTCCTACGGGCGGCAGGCCAATTCAGCCCCAGCATTTT. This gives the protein CAWVPTGGRPIQPQHF.

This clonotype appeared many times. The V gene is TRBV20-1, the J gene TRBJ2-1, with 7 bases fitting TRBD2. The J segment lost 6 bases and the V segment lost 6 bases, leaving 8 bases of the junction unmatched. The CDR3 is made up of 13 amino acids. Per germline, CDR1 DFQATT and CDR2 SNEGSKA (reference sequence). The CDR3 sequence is CSAGREDGNEQFF. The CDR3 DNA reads TGCAGTGCGGGTCGGGAGGATGGCAATGAGCAGTTCTTC.

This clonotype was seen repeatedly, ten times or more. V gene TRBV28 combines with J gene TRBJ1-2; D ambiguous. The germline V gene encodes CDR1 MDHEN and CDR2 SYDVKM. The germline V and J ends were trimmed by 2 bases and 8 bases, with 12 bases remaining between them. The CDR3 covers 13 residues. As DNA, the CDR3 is TGTGCCAGCAGTTTAGAGGAACTATCGGGCTACACCTTC. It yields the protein CASSLEELSGYTF.

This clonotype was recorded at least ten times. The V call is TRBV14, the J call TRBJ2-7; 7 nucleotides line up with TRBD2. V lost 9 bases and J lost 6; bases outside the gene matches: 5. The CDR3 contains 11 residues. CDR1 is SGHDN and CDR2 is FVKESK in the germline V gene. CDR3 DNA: TGTGCCAGTAGACAGCGGGGCGAGCAGTACTTC. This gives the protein CASRQRGEQYF.